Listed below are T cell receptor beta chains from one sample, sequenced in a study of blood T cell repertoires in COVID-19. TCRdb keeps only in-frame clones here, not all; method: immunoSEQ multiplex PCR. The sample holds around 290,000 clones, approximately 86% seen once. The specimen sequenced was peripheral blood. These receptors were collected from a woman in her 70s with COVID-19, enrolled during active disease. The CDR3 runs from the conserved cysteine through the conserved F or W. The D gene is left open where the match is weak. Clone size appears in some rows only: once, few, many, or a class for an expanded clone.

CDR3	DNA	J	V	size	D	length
CAISPFLSENTIYF	TGTGCCATCAGCCCTTTTCTCTCTGAGAACACCATATATTTT	TRBJ1-3	TRBV10-3	NA	NA	14
CAIMSTSGGADEQFF	TGTGCCATCATGTCGACTAGCGGGGGGGCCGATGAGCAGTTCTTC	TRBJ2-1	TRBV10-3	NA	TRBD2	15
CAWSLRGLYEQYF	TGTGCCTGGAGTTTGCGGGGCTTATACGAGCAGTACTTC	TRBJ2-7	TRBV30	NA	NA	13
CASSLVSSGGLEAFF	TGCGCCAGCAGCTTGGTCTCCTCGGGGGGGCTTGAAGCTTTCTTT	TRBJ1-1	TRBV5-1	NA	NA	15
CASSGRLAGAEQYF	TGTGCCAGCAGTGGTCGACTAGCGGGGGCCGAGCAGTACTTC	TRBJ2-7	TRBV2	few	TRBD2	14
CASSSSPTSGAYEQYF	TGTGCCAGCAGTTCATCACCGACTAGCGGGGCGTACGAGCAGTACTTC	TRBJ2-7	TRBV2	NA	TRBD2	16
CASSRGSYLNYGYTF	TGTGCCAGTAGTAGGGGCAGCTATCTTAACTATGGCTACACCTTC	TRBJ1-2	TRBV19	NA	NA	15
CASSLGLRVEEAFF	TGTGCCAGCAGCTTGGGGTTGCGGGTAGAAGAAGCTTTCTTT	TRBJ1-1	TRBV5-8	NA	NA	14
CASSLQANTEAFF	TGTGCCAGTAGCCTACAGGCTAACACTGAAGCTTTCTTT	TRBJ1-1	TRBV19	few	NA	13
CASSPGSNQPQHF	TGTGCCAGCAGCCCGGGTAGCAATCAGCCCCAGCATTTT	TRBJ1-5	TRBV27	NA	NA	13
CASSQGRGRGGYTF	TGCGCCAGCAGCCAAGGGAGAGGGAGAGGTGGCTACACCTTC	TRBJ1-2	TRBV4-1	NA	NA	14
CASSGGTGREQYF	TGTGCCAGCAGTGGAGGGACAGGGAGGGAGCAGTACTTC	TRBJ2-7	TRBV28	NA	TRBD1	13
CASSRGVYEQYF	TGTGCCAGCAGCCGCGGCGTCTACGAGCAGTACTTC	TRBJ2-7	TRBV3-1/TRBV3-2	NA	NA	12
CASSQDSGNEQFF	TGCGCCAGCAGCCAAGATTCGGGGAATGAGCAGTTCTTC	TRBJ2-1	TRBV4-3	once	NA	13
CASSQDLRFNQPQHF	TGTGCCAGCAGCCAAGATCTGCGGTTCAATCAGCCCCAGCATTTT	TRBJ1-5	TRBV3-1/TRBV3-2	once	NA	15
CASSSPGQGRDEQFF	TGTGCCAGCAGTTCCCCTGGACAGGGGCGGGATGAGCAGTTCTTC	TRBJ2-1	TRBV27	NA	TRBD1	15
CASSYSAYQPQHF	TGTGCCAGCAGTTACTCGGCCTATCAGCCCCAGCATTTT	TRBJ1-5	TRBV6-2/TRBV6-3	NA	NA	13
CASTGDGGGEQYF	TGTGCCAGCACCGGGGACGGCGGAGGGGAGCAGTACTTC	TRBJ2-7	TRBV2	NA	NA	13
CATSDFGPGGEDEQFF	NA	TRBJ2-1	TRBV24-1	NA	NA	16
CASSWTSGGASTGELFF	TGCGCCAGCAGCTGGACTAGCGGGGGGGCGAGCACCGGGGAGCTGTTTTTT	TRBJ2-2	TRBV5-1	NA	TRBD2	17
CASTGWTNQPQHF	TGTGCCAGCACAGGGTGGACGAATCAGCCCCAGCATTTT	TRBJ1-5	TRBV2	NA	NA	13
CASLGQGADTQYF	TGTGCCAGTCTTGGACAGGGCGCAGATACGCAGTATTTT	TRBJ2-3	TRBV19	once	TRBD1	13
CASSEEPGANYGYTF	TGTGCCAGCAGTGAAGAGCCCGGAGCTAACTATGGCTACACCTTC	TRBJ1-2	TRBV6-4	NA	NA	15